This T cell receptor beta chain was sequenced during a study of neurological immune-mediated disorders. The sample holds many counts of this clonotype. TCRdb recomputed calls from the 5' RACE reads with MiXCR, one row per CDR3 protein. The sample contains 25,000 to 35,000 distinct CDR3 sequences, about 1.6% of which appear only once. The CDR3 totals 15 residues. Per the germline V gene, CDR1 is SGHRS and CDR2 is YFSETQ. The V and J ends lost 1 base and 4 bases, in that order; junction bases with no gene match: 3. V gene TRBV5-1 combines with J gene TRBJ2-1; 9 bases line up with TRBD1. The sequence was obtained from a woman under 40 with multiple sclerosis. What was sequenced was PBMCs. This chain's CDR3 is CASSLLGTGYNEQFF. The CDR3 DNA reads as TGCGCCAGCAGCTTGCTAGGGACAGGGTACAATGAGCAGTTCTTC.